This entry lists 10 T cell receptor beta chains sequenced from one sample in a study of siplizumab effects on memory and regulatory T cells. Assay used: immunoSEQ multiplex PCR; TCRdb lists only in-frame clones, some missing. Here the sample spans about 120,000 clones, about 94% being singletons. Input material: non-Treg CD4+ T cells sorted from blood. These receptors were obtained from a human donor in good health.

The chain combines TRBV27 with TRBJ1-5; D is unclear. The length of the CDR3 is 14 residues. V was cut by 7 bases and J by 3 bases, with 13 bases left in between. Germline assignment: CDR1 MNHEY and CDR2 SMNVEV (reference sequence). The CDR3, as DNA: TGTGCCAGCACATTCTGGGTGAACAATCAGCCCCAGCATTTT. This sequence encodes CASTFWVNNQPQHF.

The V and J genes are TRBV10-3 and TRBJ1-2; TRBD1 is a possible D gene (6 bases). The CDR3 spans 21 residues. V lost 4 bases, J lost 0 bases, and 30 bases lay in between. From germline, CDR1 is ENHRY and CDR2 SYGVKD. CDR3: CAISGLSPPRGSGFANYGYTF. The DNA for the CDR3 is TGTGCCATCAGTGGGCTCTCCCCTCCGAGGGGGAGCGGCTTTGCTAACTATGGCTACACCTTC.

V gene TRBV5-6 combines with J gene TRBJ2-7; 7 bases are a match to TRBD1. The CDR3 has 13 residues. Germline-derived CDR1 and CDR2 are SGHDT and YYEEEE. J was trimmed by 3 bases and V by 1 base; bases with no gene match: 1. The CDR3 here is CASSLNRGYEQYF. In nucleotides, the CDR3 is TGTGCCAGCAGCTTGAACAGGGGCTACGAGCAGTACTTC.

The rearrangement uses TRBV5-1 and TRBJ2-1; D possibly uses TRBD1 or TRBD2 (7 bases each). This CDR3 spans 16 amino acids. Germline values: CDR1 SGHRS, CDR2 YFSETQ. V was cut by 0 bases and J by 3 bases, with 13 bases left in between. The CDR3 spells CASSLDRGGGYNEQFF. The CDR3 DNA is TGCGCCAGCAGCTTGGACAGGGGCGGGGGCTACAATGAGCAGTTCTTC.

This rearrangement joins TRBV13 to TRBJ2-6, with 7 bases matching TRBD2. Per the germline V gene, CDR1 is PRHDT and CDR2 is FYEKMQ (reference sequence). Trimming removed 0 bases from V and 0 bases from J; junction bases left unmatched: 2. This CDR3 region has 17 residues. Here the CDR3 reads CASSLGTSSSGANVLTF. CDR3 bases: TGTGCCAGCAGCTTAGGGACTAGCAGCTCTGGGGCCAACGTCCTGACTTTC.

This chain connects TRBV19 to TRBJ1-6; D remains unclear. The CDR3 totals 12 residues. From germline, CDR1 is LNHDA and CDR2 SQIVND (reference sequence). V dropped 3 bases and J dropped 8 bases, with 5 bases sitting between them. The CDR3 nucleotides are TGTGCCAGTAGTATCCCGGATTCACCCCTCCACTTT. Its translation: CASSIPDSPLHF. Supplemented by reference TRBV19 and TRBJ1-6, the full variable domain reads DGGITQSPKYLFRKEGQNVTLSCEQNLNHDAMYWYRQDPGQGLRLIYYSQIVNDFQKGDIAEGYSVSREKKESFPLTVTSAQKNPTAFYLCASSIPDSPLHFGNGTRLTVT.

This chain connects TRBV6-5 to TRBJ1-1, with D perhaps TRBD1 (6 bases). CDR1 and CDR2 from the germline V gene are MNHEY and SVGAGI. With 4 bases removed from V and 5 bases from J, the gap between germline ends came to 20 bases. This CDR3 comprises 16 residues. The CDR3: CASSSSWRGARTEAFF. CDR3 DNA: TGTGCCAGCAGTTCCTCCTGGCGGGGGGCGAGAACTGAAGCTTTCTTT.

This clone was found once. The J gene is TRBJ1-2, the V gene TRBV19, with D possibly being TRBD1 (5 bases). CDR3 length: 16 residues. CDR1 is LNHDA, CDR2 SQIVND, per germline (reference sequence). V lost 0 bases to trimming and J lost 0 bases, with 11 bases between them. The CDR3 DNA reads as TGTGCCAGTAGTATAGACCAGTTACAGGCTAACTATGGCTACACCTTC. This translates into CASSIDQLQANYGYTF.

V is TRBV5-1 and J is TRBJ1-2, with 7 bases identical to TRBD1. The CDR3 runs 15 residues. Germline CDR1 SGHRS, CDR2 YFSETQ. Trimming cost V 4 bases and J 5 bases; bases outside gene matches: 11. CDR3: CASSLYGQVDYGYTF. DNA for the CDR3: TGCGCCAGCAGCCTTTACGGACAGGTTGATTATGGCTACACCTTC.

This chain connects TRBV18 to TRBJ2-1, with TRBD2 matching over 16 bases. J gave up 4 bases and V 5 bases, and 2 bases lay outside the gene matches. This CDR3 region has 16 residues. Germline CDR1 is KGHSH and CDR2 is LQKENI. This chain's CDR3 is CASSGTSGREYNEQFF. DNA for the CDR3: TGTGCCAGCTCAGGGACTAGCGGGAGGGAGTACAATGAGCAGTTCTTC.